What follows are 26 T cell receptor beta chains derived from one specimen sequenced in a study of PD-1 blockade in classical Hodgkin lymphoma. The time point denotes: newly diagnosed, previously untreated cHL patient sample. Thawed PBMCs underwent magnetic negative selection to obtain purified CD8+ T cells. The data were produced by immunoSEQ multiplex PCR, yet TCRdb's version contains in-frame clones alone and is incomplete. Of tens of thousands of clones in the sample, about 83% were seen once. The material sequenced was CD8+ T cells from blood. Receptors were obtained from a human donor with classical Hodgkin lymphoma.

The V call is TRBV7-6, the J call TRBJ2-1; D may be TRBD2 (7 bases). Looked up from germline, CDR1 is SGHVS and CDR2 is FNYEAQ. The CDR3 covers 15 residues. The V end lost 5 bases, the J end lost 7 bases, and 18 bases lay between the germline ends. CDR3 loop: CASSPLGGAGNEQFF. The CDR3 DNA reads TGTGCCAGCAGCCCGCTAGGGGGGGCAGGTAATGAGCAGTTCTTC.

The V gene is TRBV7-2, the J gene TRBJ2-7; 8 bases are shared with TRBD1. With 3 bases clipped from V and 1 base from J, the junction kept 5 bases outside the gene matches. The CDR3 spans 15 residues. The germline CDR1 and CDR2 sequences are SGHTA and FQGNSA. The CDR3 loop is CASSLARGPSYEQYF. CDR3 in DNA: TGTGCCAGCAGCTTGGCCAGGGGGCCATCCTACGAGCAGTACTTC.

This clone was seen a single time. The chain links TRBV6-6 to TRBJ2-2; TRBD1 aligns across 8 bases. Trimming removed 2 bases from V and 6 bases from J; junction bases left unmatched: 8. The CDR3 consists of 16 residues. CDR1 and CDR2 from the germline V gene are MNHNY and SVGAGI (reference sequence). The CDR3 DNA reads as TGTGCCAGCAGTTACGGTCCGGACAGGGTCGCCGGGGAGCTGTTTTTT. Protein: CASSYGPDRVAGELFF.

This chain uses TRBV28 with TRBJ2-1; D ambiguous. The CDR3 extends over 11 amino acids. Trimming stripped 3 bases from V and 6 bases from J, with 3 bases between. Germline lookup yields CDR1 MDHEN and CDR2 SYDVKM. The CDR3 DNA reads TGTGCCAGCAGTTTTTCCAATGAGCAGTTCTTC. Translated, it gives CASSFSNEQFF.

This sequence joins TRBV2 and TRBJ2-1; D possibly matches TRBD1 or TRBD2 (5 bases each). Trimming cost V 4 bases and J 5 bases, with 15 bases left between them. Germline V gene data show CDR1 as SNHLY and CDR2 as FYNNEI. The CDR3 spans 15 residues. The CDR3, as DNA: TGTGCCAGCAGTGTGAGGGGACCGATCCACAATGAGCAGTTCTTC. It specifies CASSVRGPIHNEQFF.

This chain connects TRBV19 to TRBJ2-7; a weak D match, TRBD2 (6 bases). Germline CDR1 reads LNHDA; CDR2 reads SQIVND (reference sequence). The CDR3 runs to 13 residues. V was clipped by 3 bases and J by 7 bases, with 13 bases between them. The chain's CDR3 is CASSMALAGEQYF. Here the CDR3 DNA reads TGTGCCAGTAGTATGGCACTAGCAGGGGAGCAGTACTTC. Full variable domain (outside the CDR3, taken from reference TRBV19 and TRBJ2-7): DGGITQSPKYLFRKEGQNVTLSCEQNLNHDAMYWYRQDPGQGLRLIYYSQIVNDFQKGDIAEGYSVSREKKESFPLTVTSAQKNPTAFYLCASSMALAGEQYFGPGTRLTVT.

The V call is TRBV19, the J call TRBJ2-1; D is uncertain. The CDR3 loop spans 15 amino acids. The V end lost 3 bases, the J end lost 0 bases, and 9 bases lay between the germline ends. Per germline, CDR1 LNHDA and CDR2 SQIVND (reference sequence). The CDR3 spells CASSMDWSSYNEQFF. DNA for the CDR3: TGTGCCAGTAGTATGGATTGGAGCTCCTACAATGAGCAGTTCTTC.

This chain joins TRBV7-9 and TRBJ2-2; 8 bases map to TRBD1. V shed 2 bases and J 1 base; nucleotides not matched to a gene: 3. The CDR3 runs 16 residues. The germline CDR1 and CDR2 sequences are SEHNR and FQNEAQ (reference sequence). This chain's CDR3 is CASSLRDRLNTGELFF. CDR3 sequence (DNA): TGTGCCAGCAGCTTACGGGACAGGCTGAACACCGGGGAGCTGTTTTTT.

The CDR3 here is CASSLSGTDTQYF. CDR3 DNA sequence: TGTGCCAGCAGTTTATCGGGCACAGATACGCAGTATTTT. The chain joins TRBV27 to TRBJ2-3; no clear D gene. The CDR3 spans 13 residues. Trimming removed 0 bases from V and 1 base from J, with 2 bases in between. Germline CDR1 is MNHEY and CDR2 is SMNVEV (reference sequence).

The rearrangement uses TRBV2 and TRBJ2-5; 8 bases map to TRBD1. The J call may be faulty, since TRBJ2-7 better matches the DNA end. The germline V gene encodes CDR1 SNHLY and CDR2 FYNNEI. The CDR3 runs 14 residues. CDR3 sequence: CASSTGTGSYEQYF. In DNA form, the CDR3 reads TGTGCCAGCAGTACCGGGACAGGCTCCTACGAGCAGTACTTC.

This chain uses TRBV5-1 with TRBJ2-5; D is tentatively TRBD1 or TRBD2 (6 bases each). Between the trimmed V and J ends, which lost 7 bases and 13 bases, there was a span of 14 bases. There are 10 residues in the CDR3. CDR1 is SGHRS and CDR2 is YFSETQ in the germline V gene. The CDR3 protein is CASGEVDRYF. CDR3 sequence (DNA): TGCGCCAGCGGGGAGGTGGACAGGTACTTC.

The V call is TRBV6-6, the J call TRBJ2-3, with unresolved D. V was clipped by 6 bases and J by 4 bases, with 14 bases between them. Per the germline V gene, CDR1 is MNHNY and CDR2 is SVGAGI (reference sequence). The CDR3 has 14 amino acids. CDR3 protein: CASSPLGGADTQYF. The CDR3 nucleotides read TGTGCCAGCAGCCCCTTAGGTGGGGCAGATACGCAGTATTTT.

The chain uses TRBV28 and TRBJ2-3; the D call may be TRBD1 or TRBD2 (6 bases each). The V end was cut by 6 bases, the J end by 2 bases, with 9 bases between. Germline V gene data show CDR1 as MDHEN and CDR2 as SYDVKM. The CDR3 spans 13 residues. CDR3 region: CASRRGVTDTQYF. The CDR3 nucleotides read TGTGCCAGCAGGAGGGGGGTCACAGATACGCAGTATTTT. Full variable domain (rest looked up from reference TRBV28 and TRBJ2-3): DVKVTQSSRYLVKRTGEKVFLECVQDMDHENMFWYRQDPGLGLRLIYFSYDVKMKEKGDIPEGYSVSREKKERFSLILESASTNQTSMYLCASRRGVTDTQYFGPGTRLTVL.

This clone was observed a handful of times. V is TRBV7-9 and J is TRBJ1-6; D ambiguous. CDR3 length: 15 amino acids. Trimming took off 5 bases at V and 6 bases at J, with 14 bases between the two ends. Germline V lookup: CDR1 SEHNR, CDR2 FQNEAQ (reference sequence). Here the CDR3 DNA reads TGTGCCAGCAGCCCAGCCCCATTGGGTAATTCACCCCTCCACTTT. It encodes CASSPAPLGNSPLHF.

The chain recombines TRBV14 with TRBJ2-7, with D unclear. Germline V gene sequence: CDR1 SGHDN, CDR2 FVKESK. This CDR3 region has 14 residues. V lost 4 bases and J 1 base, leaving 11 bases between the germline ends. CDR3 nucleotides: TGTGCCAGCAGCCCGGGTACCGGATCCTACGAGCAGTACTTC. Translated, it gives CASSPGTGSYEQYF.

The rearrangement joins TRBV11-1 to TRBJ2-7; TRBD2 aligns across 14 bases. V shed 3 bases, J shed 2 bases, and the junction held 9 bases outside the gene matches. This CDR3 spans 18 amino acids. CDR1 and CDR2 from the germline V gene are SGHAT and FQDESV (reference sequence). DNA of the CDR3: TGTGCCAGCAGCTTCGGGACTAGCGGGAGCCCTGATGCCTACGAGCAGTACTTC. Translating it yields CASSFGTSGSPDAYEQYF. Complete variable domain (other parts from reference TRBV11-1 and TRBJ2-7): EAEVAQSPRYKITEKSQAVAFWCDPISGHATLYWYRQILGQGPELLVQFQDESVVDDSQLPKDRFSAERLKGVDSTLKIQPAELGDSAMYLCASSFGTSGSPDAYEQYFGPGTRLTVT.

The chain recombines TRBV19 with TRBJ1-1; D unclear. The germline gives CDR1 LNHDA, CDR2 SQIVND (reference sequence). The CDR3 is 12 residues long. V was trimmed by 5 bases and J by 7 bases, leaving 11 bases between them. The CDR3 region has the DNA TGTGCCAGTAGTCTTTGGACGGATGAAGCTTTCTTT. As protein: CASSLWTDEAFF. Filled out from reference TRBV19 and TRBJ1-1, the complete variable domain reads DGGITQSPKYLFRKEGQNVTLSCEQNLNHDAMYWYRQDPGQGLRLIYYSQIVNDFQKGDIAEGYSVSREKKESFPLTVTSAQKNPTAFYLCASSLWTDEAFFGQGTRLTVV.

This clone was seen once. This rearrangement joins TRBV4-1 to TRBJ2-3; D possibly corresponds to TRBD1 (6 bases). The length of the CDR3 is 15 residues. CDR1 and CDR2 from the germline V gene are MGHRA and YSYEKL. V lost 4 bases, J lost 1 base, and 12 bases lay in between. The CDR3 region is CASSPEAGGTDTQYF. DNA of the CDR3: TGCGCCAGCAGCCCTGAAGCAGGGGGCACAGATACGCAGTATTTT.

The rearrangement joins TRBV2 to TRBJ2-7; D is undetermined. The CDR3 sequence is 14 residues long. Germline V lookup: CDR1 SNHLY, CDR2 FYNNEI. The V and J ends lost 2 bases and 2 bases respectively, with 10 bases between them. The CDR3 protein is CASSETHGAYEQYF. The CDR3 DNA reads as TGTGCCAGCAGTGAAACCCACGGAGCCTACGAGCAGTACTTC.

V and J are TRBV9 and TRBJ2-7; TRBD2 aligns across 9 bases. V shed 4 bases, J shed 5 bases, and the junction held 4 bases outside the gene matches. Looked up from germline, CDR1 is SGDLS and CDR2 is YYNGEE. The CDR3 contains 13 residues. The CDR3 DNA follows: TGTGCCAGCAGCCTAGCGGGGTTTAACGAGCAGTACTTC. It translates to CASSLAGFNEQYF.

The rearrangement joins TRBV28 to TRBJ1-3; D unresolved. The V gene's germline CDR1 is MDHEN and CDR2 SYDVKM. V lost 2 bases to trimming and J lost 4 bases, with 6 bases between them. The CDR3 consists of 13 residues. This chain's CDR3 is CASSLMGGNTIYF. Here the CDR3 DNA reads TGTGCCAGCAGTTTAATGGGGGGAAACACCATATATTTT.

The chain couples TRBV5-5 to TRBJ2-1; perhaps TRBD2 as D (6 bases). The germline V and J ends were trimmed by 4 bases and 0 bases, with 14 bases remaining between them. Germline V gives CDR1 SGHKS, CDR2 YYEKEE (reference sequence). This CDR3 has 16 residues. The CDR3 loop reads CASSPRRDFSYNEQFF. CDR3 nucleotides: TGTGCCAGCAGCCCACGACGGGACTTCTCCTACAATGAGCAGTTCTTC.

The chain employs TRBV6-6 and TRBJ1-1; no firm D call. Germline CDR1 MNHNY, CDR2 SVGAGI (reference sequence). V gave up 9 bases and J gave up 6 bases, with 17 bases separating them. CDR3 length: 13 amino acids. The CDR3 region has the DNA TGTGCCAGTACCCATAGAGGTCTGGCTGAAGCTTTCTTT. Amino acid sequence: CASTHRGLAEAFF.

V and J are TRBV2 and TRBJ2-4; 9 positions match TRBD1. Germline V gene data show CDR1 as SNHLY and CDR2 as FYNNEI. After removal of 6 bases from V and 7 bases from J, the junction contained 10 bases not matched to a gene. The CDR3 is 15 residues long. CDR3 in DNA: TGTGCCAGCAGGGGGGGGACAGGGAGAGAGAACATTCAGTACTTC. Translating gives CASRGGTGRENIQYF.

The rearrangement uses TRBV5-6 and TRBJ2-7, with D possibly matching TRBD2 (6 bases). Germline V lookup: CDR1 SGHDT, CDR2 YYEEEE. The CDR3 covers 14 residues. The V gene lost 3 bases and the J gene lost 4 bases, with 14 bases spanning the gap. CDR3 sequence: CASSSFFSGYEQYF. The DNA of the CDR3 is TGTGCCAGCAGCTCCTTTTTCAGCGGGTACGAGCAGTACTTC.

The chain uses TRBV7-1 and TRBJ1-2; D call uncertain. TRBV7-1 is designated an ORF whose function remains uncertain. The CDR3 runs to 9 residues. Trimming cost V 8 bases and J 8 bases, with 6 bases left between them. CDR3 bases: TGTGCCAGCGGCTGGGGCTACACCTTC. This gives the protein CASGWGYTF.